This TCR beta chain was profiled in a study of T cells in Graves' hyperthyroidism and ophthalmopathy. For the study at large: Peripheral blood was collected at initial diagnosis, before any treatment.

Findings of the study overall: Ophthalmopathy could be told apart from stable hyperthyroidism with a 13 V-J model. Most thyroid clonotypes expanded above 0.001 were also detected in blood.

It was RNA transcripts that yielded the amplified TCR beta CDR3 regions. The primer set for the first-round RT-PCR of the TCR CDR3 was HTBI. TCRdb ran MiXCR on the multiplex PCR reads and lists one entry per CDR3 protein. The sample lists 500,000 or so distinct CDR3 sequences; 17% were seen once. This clonotype was observed at least ten times. Its matching antigen is unknown. PBMCs were obtained from approximately 9.2 ml fresh peripheral blood. This TCR derives from a woman aged 18-29 years with Graves' ophthalmopathy. The sample was blood.

Here the CDR3 DNA reads TGTGCCATCAGTGAGGGGGGACTAGCGGTGGAGACCCAGTACTTC. This encodes CAISEGGLAVETQYF. J is TRBJ2-5 and V is TRBV10-3; 11 bases align to TRBD2. CDR1 is ENHRY, CDR2 SYGVKD, per germline. Losses at the gene ends were 2 bases for V and 5 bases for J; bases not matched to a gene: 4. This CDR3 spans 15 amino acids.